This T cell receptor beta chain was identified in a study of Graves' ophthalmopathy and Graves' hyperthyroidism. Study-wide points: Among thyroid clonotypes expanded above 0.001 frequency, most also appeared in blood.

This clonotype has ten or more counts. Its antigen is currently unknown. V lost 8 bases and J lost 4; bases outside the gene matches: 4. This CDR3 contains 12 residues. Germline loops: CDR1 MNHEY, CDR2 SMNVEV (reference sequence). Uncontrolled infections, pregnancy, lactation or other autoimmune diseases led to patient exclusion. From fresh peripheral blood, 8 to 10 ml in volume, the PBMCs were obtained. RNA transcripts were the source from which TCR beta CDR3 regions were amplified. The first-round RT-PCR employed HTBI primers together with the Qiagen OneStep RT-PCR kit. A multiplex PCR was then performed as the second round. Each CDR3 protein is one row after TCRdb ran MiXCR on the multiplex PCR reads. The sample has hundreds of thousands of distinct CDR3 sequences, around 21% seen once.

The sample comprised peripheral blood. The chain combines TRBV27 with TRBJ2-7; 8 bases map to TRBD2. This receptor was identified in a woman aged 18-35 years with stable Graves' hyperthyroidism. CDR3 coding DNA: TGTGCCAGCCGGAGCGGGAGTTACGAGCAGTACTTC. Translating it yields CASRSGSYEQYF.